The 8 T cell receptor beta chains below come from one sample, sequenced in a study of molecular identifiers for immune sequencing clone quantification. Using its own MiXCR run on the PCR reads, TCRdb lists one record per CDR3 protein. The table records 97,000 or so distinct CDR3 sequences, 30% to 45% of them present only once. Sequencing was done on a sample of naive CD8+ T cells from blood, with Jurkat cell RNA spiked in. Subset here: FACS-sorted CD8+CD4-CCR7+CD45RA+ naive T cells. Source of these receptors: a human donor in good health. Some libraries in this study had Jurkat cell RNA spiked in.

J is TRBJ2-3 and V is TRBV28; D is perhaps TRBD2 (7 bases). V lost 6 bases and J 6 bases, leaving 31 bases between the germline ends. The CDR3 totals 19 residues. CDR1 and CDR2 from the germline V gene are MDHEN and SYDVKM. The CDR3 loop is CASRPIAHRDYRKADTQYF. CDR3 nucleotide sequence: TGTGCCAGCAGACCTATAGCCCACAGGGACTATAGAAAGGCGGATACGCAGTATTTT.

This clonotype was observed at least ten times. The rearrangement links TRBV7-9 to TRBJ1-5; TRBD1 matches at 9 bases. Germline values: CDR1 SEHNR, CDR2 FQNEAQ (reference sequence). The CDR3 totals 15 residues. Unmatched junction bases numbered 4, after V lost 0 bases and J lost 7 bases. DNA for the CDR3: TGTGCCAGCAGCTTAGCTTACAGGGGGCACCAGCCCCAGCATTTT. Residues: CASSLAYRGHQPQHF.

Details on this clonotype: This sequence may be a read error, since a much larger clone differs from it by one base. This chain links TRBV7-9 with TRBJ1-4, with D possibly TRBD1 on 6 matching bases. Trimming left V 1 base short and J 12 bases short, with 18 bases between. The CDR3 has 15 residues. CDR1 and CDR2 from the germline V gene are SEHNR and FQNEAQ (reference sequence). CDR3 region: CASSLGSGGEEELFF. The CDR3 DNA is TGTGCCAGCAGCTTAGGGTCCGGGGGCGAGGAAGAACTGTTTTTT.

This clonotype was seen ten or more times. The CDR3 sequence is CASSFGASSTDTQYF. As DNA, the CDR3 is TGTGCCAGCAGCTTCGGGGCTAGCAGCACAGATACGCAGTATTTT. V gene TRBV7-2 combines with J gene TRBJ2-3; possibly TRBD1 or TRBD2 for D (5 bases each). V dropped 3 bases and J dropped 0 bases, with 10 bases sitting between them. CDR1 is SGHTA, CDR2 FQGNSA, per germline. The CDR3 has 15 residues.

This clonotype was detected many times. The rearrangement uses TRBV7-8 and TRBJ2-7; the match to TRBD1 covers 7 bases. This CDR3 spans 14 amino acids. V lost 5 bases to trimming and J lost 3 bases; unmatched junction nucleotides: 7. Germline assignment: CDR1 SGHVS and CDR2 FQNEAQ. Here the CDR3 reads CASSVPQGIYEQYF. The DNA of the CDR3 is TGTGCCAGCAGCGTTCCACAGGGGATCTACGAGCAGTACTTC.

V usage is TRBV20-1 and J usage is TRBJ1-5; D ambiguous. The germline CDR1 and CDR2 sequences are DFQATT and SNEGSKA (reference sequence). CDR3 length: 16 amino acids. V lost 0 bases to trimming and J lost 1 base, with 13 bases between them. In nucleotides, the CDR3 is TGCAGTGCTAGAGACGGCCGCCTGGGAAGCAATCAGCCCCAGCATTTT. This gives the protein CSARDGRLGSNQPQHF.

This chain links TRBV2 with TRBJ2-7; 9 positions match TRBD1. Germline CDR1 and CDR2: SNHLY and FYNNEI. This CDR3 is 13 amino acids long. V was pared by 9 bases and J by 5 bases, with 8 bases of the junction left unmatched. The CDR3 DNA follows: TGTGCCAGTCCCGGGACAGGGATCGACGAGCAGTACTTC. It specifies CASPGTGIDEQYF.

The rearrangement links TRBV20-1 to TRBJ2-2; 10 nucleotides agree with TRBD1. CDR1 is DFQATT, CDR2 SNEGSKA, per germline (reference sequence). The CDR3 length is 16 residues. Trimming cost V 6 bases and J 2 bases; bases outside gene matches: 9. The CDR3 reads CSAPSDRGPNTGELFF. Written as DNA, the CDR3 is TGCAGTGCCCCCTCCGACAGGGGGCCAAACACCGGGGAGCTGTTTTTT.